This T cell receptor beta chain came from a study of early T cells in non-severe SARS-CoV-2 infection. The wider study: Sequencing input comprised bulk RNA from unsorted whole blood; chain pairing was not available. Study results and limitations: Matching against VDJdb likely underestimated virus-specific expansions, favoring anti-spike CD8.

Individually, cDNA molecules had unique molecular identifiers attached to them. TCRdb itself ran the 5' RACE reads through MiXCR, one entry per CDR3 protein. The table records fewer than 70,000 distinct CDR3 sequences, approximately 4.6% of them present only once. The table lists this clonotype with many counts. Antigen: not known. Material: whole blood, obtained at baseline. The sequence came from an adult who was a healthcare worker with PCR-confirmed SARS-CoV-2 infection or an uninfected control (not recorded which). The donor label of this sample is uncertain.

DNA of the CDR3: TGTGCCAGCAGCGTAGCTGGACAGGGCAACTACGAGCAGTACTTC. Protein: CASSVAGQGNYEQYF. This chain links TRBV9 with TRBJ2-7, with TRBD1 matching over 8 bases. CDR1 and CDR2 (germline): SGDLS, YYNGEE. J was trimmed by 3 bases and V by 0 bases; bases with no gene match: 5. The CDR3 sequence is 15 residues long.